This T cell receptor beta chain was sequenced in a study of blood T cell repertoires in COVID-19. Here immunoSEQ multiplex PCR was the method, and the copy in TCRdb shows in-frame clones only, minus some. The data contain 62,000 or so clones, more than 60% of them singletons. V was cut by 1 base and J by 7 bases, with 11 bases left in between. The CDR3 runs 14 residues. Germline values: CDR1 LNHDA, CDR2 SQIVND (reference sequence). This sequence originates from a human donor in a cohort sampled during active COVID-19. This chain joins TRBV19 and TRBJ2-1; TRBD1 is a possible D gene (5 bases). What was sequenced was peripheral blood. CDR3 in DNA: TGTGCCAGTAGTATAGGCAGGGTGAGTAATGAGCAGTTCTTC. This sequence encodes CASSIGRVSNEQFF.